This is a list of T cell receptor beta chains from one sample in a study of T-cell reconstitution after alpha-beta-depleted transplantation in children. TCRdb used MiXCR to reprocess the PCR reads, holding one entry per CDR3 protein. The sample lists around 370,000 distinct CDR3 sequences, around a tenth occurring once. This material consisted of PBMCs from the stem cell graft donor, taken from the stem cell graft. These receptors came from a human donor who donated a stem cell graft to a child with acute lymphoblastic leukemia. The CDR3 runs from the conserved cysteine through the conserved F or W. The order of the fields is D gene, clone size, J gene, V gene, CDR3 DNA, CDR3 protein. A D gene is named only where the DNA matches it firmly. The listing skips clone size in some rows; elsewhere it reads once, few, many or a size class.

>.|.|TRBJ2-1|TRBV4-3
TGCGCCAGCAGCCAAGATAGTGGAAACAATAAGCAGTTCTTC
CASSQDSGNNKQFF
>TRBD2|few|TRBJ2-1|TRBV28
TGTGCCAGCAGTTTGGTCTTATTAGCGGGGGAGTACAATGAGCAGTTCTTC
CASSLVLLAGEYNEQFF
>.|.|TRBJ2-3|TRBV6-1
TGTGCCAGCAGTGAAGCGCATCCGGGAGCCGAAGATACGCAGTATTTT
CASSEAHPGAEDTQYF
>.|few|TRBJ1-1|TRBV7-9
TGTGCCAGCAGCTCGAACAGGGAACTGAACACTGAAGCTTTCTTT
CASSSNRELNTEAFF
>TRBD2|many|TRBJ2-7|TRBV11-2
TGTGCCAGCAGCTTAATGGCCCGAGGGCTAGCGGGGCCTTCAACCTACGAGCAGTACTTC
CASSLMARGLAGPSTYEQYF
>.|.|TRBJ1-5|TRBV18
TGTGCCAGCTCAGAGCAGGGTGAGCCCCAGCATTTT
CASSEQGEPQHF
>.|.|TRBJ1-5|TRBV6-4
TGTGCCAGCAGTCCGGTCCCCCAGCATTTT
CASSPVPQHF
>TRBD2|.|TRBJ2-1|TRBV20-1
TGCAGTGCTAGGATTACCGGGACTAGGAACAATGAGCAGTTCTTC
CSARITGTRNNEQFF
>.|many|TRBJ2-7|TRBV15
TGTGCCACCAGCAGAGAAGGGGGGGACTCCTACGAGCAGTACTTC
CATSREGGDSYEQYF
>TRBD2|.|TRBJ2-3|TRBV5-1
TGCGCCAGCGCCTCGGGACTAGCGGATACGCAGTATTTT
CASASGLADTQYF
>TRBD2|few|TRBJ2-1|TRBV11-3
TGTGCCAGCAGCTTAGTTCTAGCGGATTCAAACAATGAGCAGTTCTTC
CASSLVLADSNNEQFF
>TRBD2|.|TRBJ2-1|TRBV27
TGTGCCAGCAGTTTAATACTAGCGGGAGGGCCTAGTGAGCAGTTCTTC
CASSLILAGGPSEQFF
>.|few|TRBJ2-1|TRBV5-1
TGCGCCAGCAGCTGGGCCGAGGAGGGAGACCTATACAATGAGCAGTTCTTC
CASSWAEEGDLYNEQFF
>TRBD1|many|TRBJ2-3|TRBV20-1
TGCAGTGCTAGGGACAGGGAAGGCGAAGATACGCAGTATTTT
CSARDREGEDTQYF
>TRBD2|.|TRBJ2-1|TRBV5-1
TGCGCCAGCAGCTTGGTCGGGGGGCGTAAGGCGGGAGGTGCCTACAATGAGCAGTTCTTC
CASSLVGGRKAGGAYNEQFF
>.|.|TRBJ2-1|TRBV12-3/TRBV12-4
TGTGCCAGCAATGGGGTGGACAATGAGCAGTTCTTC
CASNGVDNEQFF
>.|few|TRBJ1-5|TRBV5-8
TGTGCCAGCAGCCTCGGACGGTTTAATCAGCCCCAGCATTTT
CASSLGRFNQPQHF
>TRBD1|few|TRBJ2-2|TRBV4-1
TGCGCCAGCACCCCCCTACAGGGGGCCGGGGAGCTGTTTTTT
CASTPLQGAGELFF
>TRBD2|few|TRBJ2-1|TRBV29-1
TGCAGCGTTGGGACGACTAGCGGGGGGGCCGGCTCCTACAATGAGCAGTTCTTC
CSVGTTSGGAGSYNEQFF
>TRBD2|few|TRBJ2-7|TRBV27
TGTGCCAGCAGTCCCGGACTAGCGCCCGTCCTGGACTTC
CASSPGLAPVLDF
>.|few|TRBJ2-7|TRBV14
TGTGCCAGCAGCCAGAGGACGGCTCGGCAGTACTTC
CASSQRTARQYF
>.|.|TRBJ1-4|TRBV28
TGTGCCAGCAGGCCTACAGGACCAACTAATGAAAAACTGTTTTTT
CASRPTGPTNEKLFF
>TRBD2|.|TRBJ2-5|TRBV30
TGTGCCTGGAGTACGATAGCGGGGCAAGAGACCCAGTACTTC
CAWSTIAGQETQYF
>TRBD1|.|TRBJ2-7|TRBV29-1
TGCAGCGCGAGGACAGGGGAGGGTGAGCAGTACTTC
CSARTGEGEQYF